The clone carrying this TCR beta chain was recorded at least ten times. Its target is unknown. The data derive from a study of T cells after yellow fever vaccination. Study-wide background: Each low-cell-number fraction was prepared by means of SMART-Seq v4 Ultra Low Input.

The CDR3 length is 14 residues. The germline gives CDR1 GTSNPN, CDR2 SVGIG (reference sequence). V was clipped by 1 base and J by 5 bases, with 15 bases between them. The study, taken as a whole, reports: Weaker in magnitude, the secondary response showed a faster peak on day 5 versus 15.

A universal primer site and UMIs were added as TCR cDNA was made by 5'RACE template switching. TCRdb independently ran MiXCR on the 5' RACE reads; one entry per CDR3 protein. The table records roughly 500,000 distinct CDR3 sequences, 19% of them present only once. The chain is built from TRBV30 and TRBJ2-7, with D hard to call. This TCR derives from a man aged 30 to 45 who received the YFV17D yellow fever vaccine. Material: PBMCs, obtained 15 days after the yellow fever booster vaccination. CDR3 coding DNA: TGTGCCTGGAGTGGGACGGGCGCTGGACACGAGCAGTACTTC. Protein product: CAWSGTGAGHEQYF.